The 29 T cell receptor beta chains in this list originate from one sample, sequenced in a study of OX40 agonist ivuxolimab in advanced cancers. This table comes from immunoSEQ multiplex PCR, and its TCRdb copy is limited to in-frame clones, with some not included. In the table there are about 73,000 clones, 85% to 90% of which are singletons. The source material was CD4+ or CD8+ T cells sorted from blood, sampled in a trial of the OX40 agonist ivuxolimab. These TCRs come from an adult with an advanced solid tumor such as melanoma, head and neck, liver or kidney cancer.

The chain has TRBV7-9 and TRBJ1-4; D is possibly TRBD1 (5 bases). Trimming pared 3 bases from V and 5 bases from J, leaving 7 bases between. The CDR3 contains 13 residues. Germline loops: CDR1 SEHNR, CDR2 FQNEAQ (reference sequence). In nucleotides, the CDR3 is TGTGCCAGCAGCTTGACAGCAAATGAAAAACTGTTTTTT. The encoded protein is CASSLTANEKLFF.

The DNA for the CDR3 is TGTGCCAGCAGTTACTCGATCGGTTGGGAAGAGACCCAGTACTTC. Its translation is CASSYSIGWEETQYF. This rearrangement joins TRBV6-5 to TRBJ2-5; no reliable D call. Germline V gene sequence: CDR1 MNHEY, CDR2 SVGAGI. This CDR3 region has 15 residues. Trimming took 0 bases from V and 3 from J, leaving 11 bases between them.

CDR3 in amino acids: CATSPTGSRPQHF. CDR3 in DNA: TGTGCCACCAGTCCGACCGGTTCACGGCCCCAGCATTTT. The rearrangement links TRBV15 to TRBJ1-5; no firm D call. The CDR3 has 13 residues. Trimming took 6 bases from V and 9 from J, leaving 15 bases between them. CDR1 and CDR2 from the germline V gene are LNHNV and YYDKDF (reference sequence).

The chain recombines TRBV11-2 with TRBJ2-7, with D tentatively TRBD1 (6 bases). The CDR3 is made up of 13 amino acids. CDR1 is SGHAT and CDR2 is FQNNGV in the germline V gene. Trimming took off 2 bases at V and 4 bases at J, with 9 bases between the two ends. This CDR3 reads CASSLQQGYEQYF. The DNA of the CDR3 is TGTGCCAGCAGCTTACAACAGGGATACGAGCAGTACTTC.

This chain joins TRBV29-1 and TRBJ1-2, with 9 bases lining up with TRBD1. The germline gives CDR1 SQVTM, CDR2 ANQGSEA. The CDR3 has 12 amino acids. The trim removed 2 bases at V and 8 bases at J, leaving 3 bases unmatched. The CDR3 nucleotides are TGCAGCGTTGAAACAGGGGGCGCAGGCTACACCTTC. Its translation is CSVETGGAGYTF.

J is TRBJ1-1 and V is TRBV7-9; no firm D call. The CDR3 totals 13 residues. V was pared by 5 bases and J by 3 bases, with 10 bases between. In germline, CDR1 is SEHNR, CDR2 FQNEAQ (reference sequence). In DNA, the CDR3 is TGTGCCAGCAGCAAGCCCACAGACACTGAAGCTTTCTTT. Translation gives CASSKPTDTEAFF.

The V call is TRBV11-2, the J call TRBJ2-7, with D perhaps matching TRBD2 (5 bases). The length of the CDR3 is 11 residues. The V gene's germline CDR1 is SGHAT and CDR2 FQNNGV. V lost 3 bases to trimming and J lost 5 bases, with 5 bases between them. The CDR3 loop reads CASSFGDEQYF. The CDR3 DNA reads TGTGCCAGCAGCTTCGGGGACGAGCAGTACTTC. Filled out from reference TRBV11-2 and TRBJ2-7, the complete variable domain reads EAGVAQSPRYKIIEKRQSVAFWCNPISGHATLYWYQQILGQGPKLLIQFQNNGVVDDSQLPKDRFSAERLKGVDSTLKIQPAKLEDSAVYLCASSFGDEQYFGPGTRLTVT.

This chain links TRBV5-4 with TRBJ2-7; possibly TRBD2 for D (6 bases). Germline V gives CDR1 SGHNT, CDR2 YYREEE (reference sequence). This CDR3 contains 13 residues. V was clipped by 2 bases and J by 6 bases, with 12 bases between them. The CDR3 bases are TGTGCCAGCAGCTTAGGAGGAGGGATCGAGCAGTACTTC. Translation gives CASSLGGGIEQYF.

The rearrangement uses TRBV6-6 and TRBJ1-4; D ambiguous. Germline CDR1 reads MNHNY; CDR2 reads SVGAGI (reference sequence). The CDR3 loop spans 14 amino acids. Trimming removed 6 bases from V and 6 bases from J, with 14 bases in between. The CDR3 nucleotides are TGTGCCAGCAGGTATCGGGGTCGTGATGAAAAACTGTTTTTT. Translation: CASRYRGRDEKLFF.

The chain has TRBV28 and TRBJ1-2, with TRBD1 as a possible D gene (6 bases). In germline, CDR1 is MDHEN, CDR2 SYDVKM. The CDR3 is made up of 14 amino acids. V was pared by 2 bases and J by 4 bases, with 11 bases between. The CDR3 DNA follows: TGTGCCAGCAGTTTACCAGGGGAGAGCTATGGCTACACCTTC. It codes for CASSLPGESYGYTF.

For the CDR3, the DNA is TGTGCCAGCCATAGGGGGCCAGAGACCCAGTACTTC. It specifies CASHRGPETQYF. V and J are TRBV7-9 and TRBJ2-5; 7 bases are shared with TRBD1. CDR3 size: 12 residues. Germline V gene data show CDR1 as SEHNR and CDR2 as FQNEAQ (reference sequence). V was clipped by 8 bases and J by 4 bases; unmatched bases: 4.

The chain carries TRBV27 and TRBJ2-7; D is ambiguous. The length of the CDR3 is 14 residues. With 5 bases removed from V and 5 bases from J, the gap between germline ends came to 16 bases. Germline lookup yields CDR1 MNHEY and CDR2 SMNVEV (reference sequence). The CDR3 DNA sequence: TGTGCCAGCAGTCCCCCCGGCGGAAGGGACGAGCAGTACTTC. This sequence encodes CASSPPGGRDEQYF.

Comments on this clone: One end of the junction varies from germline; a read error may be responsible. In the same sample, other DNA sequences code for this CDR3. The chain combines TRBV9 with TRBJ2-3; 8 bases map to TRBD1. CDR1 and CDR2 from the germline V gene are SGDLS and YYNGEE. This CDR3 has 15 residues. The chain's CDR3 is CASSAGQASTDTQYF. In nucleotides, the CDR3 is TGTGCCAGTAGCGCGGGACAGGCTAGCACAGATACGCAGTATTTT.

This chain joins TRBV29-1 and TRBJ1-4; D unresolved. V lost 8 bases and J 12 bases, leaving 10 bases between the germline ends. This CDR3 has 9 residues. In germline, CDR1 is SQVTM, CDR2 ANQGSEA. Written as DNA, the CDR3 is TGCAGCAGTACGGCGGAACTGTTTTTT. Protein product: CSSTAELFF.

The chain employs TRBV5-5 and TRBJ2-7; TRBD2 agrees at 9 bases. The ends lost 3 bases at V and 4 bases at J; junction bases unmatched: 8. Germline loops: CDR1 SGHKS, CDR2 YYEKEE (reference sequence). The CDR3 length is 15 residues. CDR3 residues: CASSSIAGALYEQYF. The DNA of the CDR3 is TGTGCCAGCAGCTCGATAGCGGGAGCATTATACGAGCAGTACTTC.

The chain joins TRBV25-1 to TRBJ1-1, with D perhaps TRBD1 (5 bases). The CDR3 is 11 residues long. Germline V gene lookup returns CDR1 MGHDK and CDR2 SYGVNS. Trimming pared 7 bases from V and 5 bases from J, leaving 8 bases between. The CDR3 DNA sequence: TGTGCCAGCACCGGGGGGACTGAAGCTTTCTTT. Protein: CASTGGTEAFF.

The chain links TRBV7-8 to TRBJ2-2, with 7 bases fitting TRBD2. Germline CDR1 SGHVS, CDR2 FQNEAQ. V lost 0 bases, J lost 4 bases, and 5 bases stayed unmatched. The CDR3 totals 16 residues. The CDR3: CASSLALSGATGELFF. CDR3 DNA: TGTGCCAGCAGCTTAGCGCTAAGCGGGGCCACCGGGGAGCTGTTTTTT.

The chain recombines TRBV28 with TRBJ2-3; 8 bases match TRBD1. CDR3 size: 13 residues. V gave up 9 bases and J gave up 4 bases; unmatched junction bases: 6. Germline lookup yields CDR1 MDHEN and CDR2 SYDVKM. In nucleotides, the CDR3 is TGTGCCAGTTCGACAGGGGTTTCAGATACGCAGTATTTT. Amino acids: CASSTGVSDTQYF.

The CDR3: CASLGRANEQFF. The DNA for the CDR3 is TGTGCCAGTTTGGGTAGGGCCAATGAGCAGTTCTTC. The genes are TRBV19 and TRBJ2-1; unclear D gene. This CDR3 has 12 amino acids. V lost 8 bases and J lost 6, with 11 bases in between. Per germline, CDR1 LNHDA and CDR2 SQIVND (reference sequence). The entire variable domain, with the rest obtained from reference TRBV19 and TRBJ2-1, is as follows: DGGITQSPKYLFRKEGQNVTLSCEQNLNHDAMYWYRQDPGQGLRLIYYSQIVNDFQKGDIAEGYSVSREKKESFPLTVTSAQKNPTAFYLCASLGRANEQFFGPGTRLTVL.

The chain has TRBV2 and TRBJ1-5; TRBD1 matches at 7 bases. This CDR3 region has 16 residues. Looked up from germline, CDR1 is SNHLY and CDR2 is FYNNEI. The V segment lost 6 bases and the J segment 3 bases; nucleotides outside the gene matches: 11. The CDR3 DNA reads TGTGCCAGCAGCCTCTTCATTGGACAGGCCAATCAGCCCCAGCATTTT. Residues: CASSLFIGQANQPQHF.

The DNA for the CDR3 is TGCGCCAGCAGCCAAGATCGTGTCGGCGGGGGGGCCGCTGAGCAGTTCTTC. The encoded protein is CASSQDRVGGGAAEQFF. The chain has TRBV4-1 and TRBJ2-1, with TRBD2 identical over 9 bases. This CDR3 has 17 amino acids. The germline V gene has CDR1 MGHRA and CDR2 YSYEKL. The V segment lost 0 bases and the J segment 9 bases; nucleotides outside the gene matches: 12.

V gene TRBV28 combines with J gene TRBJ1-5, with a possible D match to TRBD1 (5 bases). CDR3 length: 14 amino acids. CDR1 MDHEN and CDR2 SYDVKM come from the germline V gene. V gave up 1 base and J gave up 7 bases, with 11 bases separating them. CDR3 coding DNA: TGTGCCAGCAGTTTATTGGGAGGGGACCAGCCCCAGCATTTT. This encodes CASSLLGGDQPQHF.

This clone has only one observation. The V gene is TRBV7-9, the J gene TRBJ1-1, with 7 nucleotides matching TRBD1. From germline, CDR1 is SEHNR and CDR2 FQNEAQ (reference sequence). The CDR3 length is 14 residues. Trimming took 2 bases from V and 7 from J; bases not matched to a gene: 7. CDR3 sequence (DNA): TGTGCCAGCAGCTTAAAGGGGGCCAGTAGTGAAGCTTTCTTT. It specifies CASSLKGASSEAFF.

The CDR3 sequence: CSVLDRGTYGYTF. DNA of the CDR3: TGCAGCGTGCTAGACAGGGGGACCTATGGCTACACCTTC. The chain carries TRBV29-1 and TRBJ1-2; TRBD1 agrees at 9 bases. The CDR3 has 13 residues. Germline loops: CDR1 SQVTM, CDR2 ANQGSEA. V shed 6 bases, J shed 4 bases, and the junction held 6 bases outside the gene matches.

The chain employs TRBV2 and TRBJ2-7, with D tentatively TRBD2 (6 bases). The germline V gene encodes CDR1 SNHLY and CDR2 FYNNEI. The CDR3 length is 13 residues. V lost 3 bases and J 3 bases, leaving 9 bases between the germline ends. In DNA form, the CDR3 reads TGTGCCAGCAGTGAGGGGGGTTTCTACGAGCAGTACTTC. Amino acids: CASSEGGFYEQYF.

The chain is built from TRBV2 and TRBJ2-3, with 9 bases matching TRBD1. Germline loops: CDR1 SNHLY, CDR2 FYNNEI. Trimming took 3 bases from V and 6 from J; bases not matched to a gene: 1. The CDR3 covers 13 residues. The chain's CDR3 is CASSDTGGDTQYF. The CDR3 bases are TGTGCCAGCAGTGACACAGGGGGCGATACGCAGTATTTT.

The rearrangement links TRBV28 to TRBJ1-5; 8 bases are a match to TRBD1. The CDR3 runs to 14 residues. Germline V gene sequence: CDR1 MDHEN, CDR2 SYDVKM. V lost 2 bases and J lost 5; bases outside the gene matches: 2. CDR3 protein: CASSLRQGYQPQHF. CDR3 nucleotide sequence: TGTGCCAGCAGTTTACGACAGGGGTATCAGCCCCAGCATTTT.

This sequence joins TRBV7-9 and TRBJ2-7; 9 nucleotides align to TRBD2. J gave up 2 bases and V 5 bases, and 7 bases lay outside the gene matches. The CDR3 is made up of 15 amino acids. Germline CDR1 SEHNR, CDR2 FQNEAQ (reference sequence). The CDR3 DNA reads as TGTGCCAGCAGCATGGGGGGCGGGGGGGCCTACGAGCAGTACTTC. Its translation is CASSMGGGGAYEQYF.

The gene calls are TRBV11-3 and TRBJ2-2; maybe TRBD1 (6 bases). The V gene's germline CDR1 is SGHNT and CDR2 YENEEA. Trimming stripped 5 bases from V and 4 bases from J, with 14 bases between. The CDR3 is made up of 15 amino acids. As DNA, the CDR3 is TGTGCCAGCAGCCCCCACCGAGGGGGCACCGGGGAGCTGTTTTTT. Encoded protein: CASSPHRGGTGELFF.